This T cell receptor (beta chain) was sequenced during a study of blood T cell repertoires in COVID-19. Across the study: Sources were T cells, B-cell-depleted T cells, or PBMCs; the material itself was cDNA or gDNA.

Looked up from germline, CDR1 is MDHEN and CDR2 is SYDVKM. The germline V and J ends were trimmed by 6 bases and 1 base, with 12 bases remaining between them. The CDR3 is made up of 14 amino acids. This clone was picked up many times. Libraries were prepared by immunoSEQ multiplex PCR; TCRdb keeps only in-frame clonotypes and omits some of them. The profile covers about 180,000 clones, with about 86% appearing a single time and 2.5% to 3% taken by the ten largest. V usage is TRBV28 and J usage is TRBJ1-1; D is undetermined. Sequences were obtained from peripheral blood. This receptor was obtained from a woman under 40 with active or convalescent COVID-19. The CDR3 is CASSLTLRNTEAFF. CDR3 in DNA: TGTGCCAGCAGCTTGACTCTGAGGAACACTGAAGCTTTCTTT.